This record concerns one T cell receptor (beta chain) sequence. Its antigen has not been determined. The sample holds no much larger clone one base away, and base qualities are not on file. The donors were healthy, HIV-negative adults who had no recently reported acute infections or vaccinations. Only Caucasian adults living in Nashville, Tennessee, USA were represented among the donors. CD4+ T cells were enriched by magnetic negative selection, after which naive cells were positively selected on CD45RA and the negative fraction was taken as the memory subset. Blood was obtained by leukapheresis, after which PBMCs were separated by Ficoll-Histopaque density gradient centrifugation and cryopreserved in liquid nitrogen vapor phase. Analytical flow cytometry was used to check the purity and quantity of every magnetically sorted T cell population. Genomic DNA was isolated from each sorted fraction and quantified by UV absorbance on a Nanodrop 2000c.

Using the deep immunoSEQ assay, TCR CDR3 regions were amplified from genomic DNA by multiplex PCR. Extracted genomic DNA from each cell subset was spread evenly across all wells of several immunoSEQ 96-well plates, with each plate serving as a replicate. For sorted subsets, each replicate PCR was loaded with roughly 200 ng genomic DNA, equivalent to 30,000 to 35,000 T cell genomes. Purified libraries were measured with a Qubit 3.0 fluorometer, size-checked on a Bioanalyzer 2100, and measured again with the KAPA Library Quantification kit. Every immunoSEQ 96-well plate was sequenced on a dedicated single-read 150-cycle Illumina NextSeq 550 flow cell. As for the authors' bioinformatics: The immunoSEQ output contained only junctional sequences without quality scores, so filtering could not match that applied to full-length reads. Sequences were annotated with PyIR, a Python wrapper for IgBLAST v1.9, using IMGT germline references to assign V/J genes and CDR3. Reads were filtered out if the reads had weak V/J assignments (E-value above 1e-6), no CDR3, stop codons, out-of-frame junctions, or ambiguous translated residues. V3J clonotypes were defined as sequences sharing the same inferred V gene, J gene, and CDR3 amino acid sequence. To compute the percentage overlap between repertoires, the number of shared unique clonotypes was divided by the size of the smaller repertoire. RTK rarefaction, the Chao1 estimator, and Recon v2.1 estimates of unobserved clonotypes were used to assess repertoire richness. OLGA was used to compute generation probabilities for all TCRbeta clonotypes that the gDNA method yielded from a handful of donors. TCRdb holds this immuneACCESS table with in-frame rearrangements only. Some clones are missing; in checked studies, unresolved V genes explain under half, and the rest has no known cause. V and J calls plus clone size are reproduced from that table; the DNA served to infer D and trimming. For this sample the table gives 1,400,000 or so clones, of which roughly 98.5% were detected only once. The ten largest clones take up approximately 0.4% of the sample.

This record belongs to a study of shared clonotypes between healthy human individuals (dated by TCRdb to 2020 to 2021). Turning to the overall study: The cohort comprised a couple of women and a few men aged 18 to 49 years. To increase sequencing depth and limit assay-specific biases, TCR repertoire library preparation and sequencing were carried out by different laboratories using diverse techniques. Leukapheresis yielded between about 0.94 and 8.9 billion PBMCs per donor. For each donor, CD4 naive and CD4 memory were each run on three plates, CD8 naive on two plates, and CD8 memory on one plate. Blood TCR repertoires of four to six healthy adults were deeply sequenced to estimate repertoire size and the extent of clonotype sharing between individuals. The research as a whole found: Approximately 5% of naive CD4, around 3.5% of naive CD8, roughly 2.4% of memory CD4, and approximately 0.39% of memory CD8 clonotypes were shared across several donors. Even with the large sequencing depth, rarefaction of the sorted-subset datasets indicated that sequencing was incomplete. Sampling was restricted to blood, and TCR repertoires in tissue are likely to differ from TCR repertoires in blood. Based on pairwise subsampling, the degree of clonotype sharing among donors was expected to be affected by sequencing depth. Compared with non-shared clonotypes, clonotypes shared by all four sorted-subset donors had higher generation probabilities. The small number of donors limited the genetic and exposure-history diversity represented. Estimated clonotype richness was generally larger for naive than for memory subsets.

CDR1 and CDR2 were assigned from the germline V gene as SQVTM and ANQGSEA. Reading from cysteine to phenylalanine, the CDR3 counts 12 amino acids. Of all the DNA, just the CDR3 is kept, 36 bases in frame from base 1. The germline V and J ends show losses of 6 bases and 4 bases respectively, and no gene match explains 5 bases of the junction. The V gene is TRBV29-1 and the J gene is TRBJ2-5; TRBD1 fits 7 bases in the junction. Sequences were obtained from naive CD4+ T cells sorted from blood. The sample's cell subset or site, from its label and the paper: CD45RA+ positively selected. The receptor's source is a man under 40 in good health. The sequence in DNA is TGCAGCGTAGGGACAGTGGGAGAGACCCAGTACTTC. It codes for CSVGTVGETQYF. The CDR3 plus the reference TRBV29-1 and TRBJ2-5 genes for the other parts give the full variable domain: SAVISQKPSRDICQRGTSLTIQCQVDSQVTMMFWYRQQPGQSLTLIATANQGSEATYESGFVIDKFPISRPNLTFSTLTVSNMSPEDSSIYLCSVGTVGETQYFGPGTRLLVL.